The clone carrying this TCR beta chain showed up just a few times. As yet, its antigen is unknown. This CDR3 region has 14 residues. V was cut by 8 bases and J by 7 bases, with 20 bases left in between. Germline CDR1 is MNHEY and CDR2 is SVGEGT. The data belong to a study of T-cell reconstitution after alpha-beta-depleted transplantation in children. General observations from the study: There were some patients whose high TCRbeta diversity at day 60 came from surviving recipient T cells and thymic progenitors. In patients about two months after transplant, alpha-beta T cells reportedly arose from several hundred expanded graft clones. A year had passed since transplant, and T-cell counts and diversity by then came mostly from newly produced T cells.

Unique molecular identifiers were used in preparing the TCRbeta library. Each CDR3 protein is one row after TCRdb ran MiXCR on the PCR reads. The sample holds roughly 350,000 distinct CDR3 sequences, roughly 16% seen once. The chain is built from TRBV6-2 or TRBV6-3 and TRBJ1-2; D possibly corresponds to TRBD1 (6 bases). The starting material was PBMCs, mostly from graft donor cells, obtained 360 days after TCRalphabeta/CD19-depleted stem cell transplant. This TCR was sampled from a male patient between 2 and 15 years old who had a stem cell transplant for acute lymphoblastic leukemia, so the T cells may come from the graft donor. The CDR3 DNA follows: TGTGCCAGCTCCCCCGCGACGGGGGCGCCTGGCTACACCTTC. Residues: CASSPATGAPGYTF.